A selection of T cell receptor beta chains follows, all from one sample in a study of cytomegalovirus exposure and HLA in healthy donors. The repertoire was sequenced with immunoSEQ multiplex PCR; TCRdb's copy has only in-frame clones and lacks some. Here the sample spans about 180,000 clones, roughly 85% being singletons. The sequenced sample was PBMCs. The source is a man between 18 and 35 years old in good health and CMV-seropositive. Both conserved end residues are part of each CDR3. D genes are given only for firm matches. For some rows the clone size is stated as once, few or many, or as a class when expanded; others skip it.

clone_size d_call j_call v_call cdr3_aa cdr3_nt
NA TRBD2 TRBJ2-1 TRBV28 CASHRLAGGGEQFF TGTGCCAGCCACAGACTAGCGGGAGGTGGTGAGCAGTTCTTC
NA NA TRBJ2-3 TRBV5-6 CASSLEDTDTQYF TGTGCCAGCAGCTTAGAGGACACAGATACGCAGTATTTT
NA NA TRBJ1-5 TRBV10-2 CASSGIREDQPQHF TGCGCCAGCAGTGGTATTAGGGAGGATCAGCCCCAGCATTTT
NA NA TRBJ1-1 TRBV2 CASSEALLRGWAFF TGTGCCAGCAGTGAAGCGCTTCTACGGGGATGGGCTTTCTTT
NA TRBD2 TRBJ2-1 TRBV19 CASSIGTSGSNEQFF TGTGCCAGTAGTATTGGGACTAGCGGGAGTAATGAGCAGTTCTTC
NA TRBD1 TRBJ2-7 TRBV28 CASSFRGTGHYEQYF TGTGCCAGCAGTTTTCGGGGGACAGGGCACTACGAGCAGTACTTC
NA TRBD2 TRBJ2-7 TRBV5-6 CASTWGRVENEQYF TGTGCCAGCACCTGGGGGAGGGTAGAGAACGAGCAGTACTTC
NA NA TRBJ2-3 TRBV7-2 CASSLAMRGTGDTQYF TGTGCCAGCAGCTTAGCCATGCGGGGAACTGGAGATACGCAGTATTTT
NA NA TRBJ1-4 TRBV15 CATSRDLFATNEKLFF TGTGCCACCAGCAGAGATCTCTTTGCAACTAATGAAAAACTGTTTTTT
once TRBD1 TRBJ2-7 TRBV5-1 CASFGQGDEQYF TGCGCCAGCTTCGGACAGGGGGACGAGCAGTACTTC
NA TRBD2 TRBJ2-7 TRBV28 CASRGVENEQYF TGTGCCAGCCGGGGGGTGGAGAACGAGCAGTACTTC
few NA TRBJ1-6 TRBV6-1 CASSGADRPNSPLHF TGTGCCAGCAGTGGTGCGGACAGACCAAATTCACCCCTCCACTTT
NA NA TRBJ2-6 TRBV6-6 CASSIRQTSGANVLTF TGTGCCAGCAGTATTAGACAGACCTCTGGGGCCAACGTCCTGACTTTC
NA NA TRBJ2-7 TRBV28 CASSSPPYEQYF TGTGCCAGCAGTTCCCCCCCATACGAGCAGTACTTC
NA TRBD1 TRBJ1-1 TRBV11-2 CASSTLTGKNTEAFF TGTGCCAGCAGCACCCTGACAGGGAAGAACACTGAAGCTTTCTTT
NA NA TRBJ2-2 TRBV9 CASSVGGSTGELFF TGTGCCAGCAGCGTAGGGGGCTCGACCGGGGAGCTGTTTTTT